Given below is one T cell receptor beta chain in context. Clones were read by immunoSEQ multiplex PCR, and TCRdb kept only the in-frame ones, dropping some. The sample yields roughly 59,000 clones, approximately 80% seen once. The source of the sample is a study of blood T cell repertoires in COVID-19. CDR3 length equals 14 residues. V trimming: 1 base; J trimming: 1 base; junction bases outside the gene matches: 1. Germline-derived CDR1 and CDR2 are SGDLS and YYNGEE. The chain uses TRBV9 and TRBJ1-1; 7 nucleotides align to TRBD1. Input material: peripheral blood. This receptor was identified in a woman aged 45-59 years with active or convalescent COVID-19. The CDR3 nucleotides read TGTGCCAGCAGCGTAAACAGGGGGAACACTGAAGCTTTCTTT. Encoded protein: CASSVNRGNTEAFF.